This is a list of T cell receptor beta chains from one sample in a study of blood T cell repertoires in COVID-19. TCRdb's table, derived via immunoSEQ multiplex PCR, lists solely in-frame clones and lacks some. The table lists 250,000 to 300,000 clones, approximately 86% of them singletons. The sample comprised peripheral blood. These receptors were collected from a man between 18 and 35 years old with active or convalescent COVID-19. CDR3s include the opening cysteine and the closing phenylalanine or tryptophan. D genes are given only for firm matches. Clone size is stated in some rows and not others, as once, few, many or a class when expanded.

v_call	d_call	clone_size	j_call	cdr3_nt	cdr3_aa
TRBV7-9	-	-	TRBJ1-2	TGTGCCAGCAGCTTGGGGGCCGCCCAGGATGGCTACACCTTC	CASSLGAAQDGYTF
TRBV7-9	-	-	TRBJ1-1	TGTGCCAGCAGCTTAGTCGACTGGAGCACTGAAGCTTTCTTT	CASSLVDWSTEAFF
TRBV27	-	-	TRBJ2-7	TGTGCCACCGAGACAGCAGCCTACGAGCAGTACTTC	CATETAAYEQYF
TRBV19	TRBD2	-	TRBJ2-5	TGTGCCAGTAATGGACTAGCGGGAGGCGGAGAGACCCAGTACTTC	CASNGLAGGGETQYF
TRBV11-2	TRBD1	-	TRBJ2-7	TGTGCCAGCAGCAGGGACAGGGGAACCTACGAGCAGTACTTC	CASSRDRGTYEQYF
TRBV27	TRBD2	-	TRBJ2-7	TGTGCCAGCAGTTTATCTGGACTAGCGGGGGGTTGGTACGAGCAGTACTTC	CASSLSGLAGGWYEQYF
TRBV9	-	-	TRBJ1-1	TGTGCCAGCAGCGTGGGTCAGGGAGGAACCATGAACACTGAAGCTTTCTTT	CASSVGQGGTMNTEAFF
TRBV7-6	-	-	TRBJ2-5	TGTGCCAGCAGCTTAGCCGGGTTTGAAGAGACCCAGTACTTC	CASSLAGFEETQYF
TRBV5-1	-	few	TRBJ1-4	TGCGCCAGCAGCTCGGATAGCATTTATTCACCTAATGAAAAACTGTTTTTT	CASSSDSIYSPNEKLFF
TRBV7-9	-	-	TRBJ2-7	TGTGCCAGCAGCTACGACATATACTACGAGCAGTACTTC	CASSYDIYYEQYF
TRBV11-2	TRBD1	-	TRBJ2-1	TGTGCCAGTAGAAACAGGGGCTACAATGAGCAGTTCTTC	CASRNRGYNEQFF
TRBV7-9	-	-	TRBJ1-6	TGTGCCGTAGGACAGAATAATTCACCCCTCCACTTT	CAVGQNNSPLHF
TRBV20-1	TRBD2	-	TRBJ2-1	TGCAGTGCCGGGAGGGGGAATGAGCAGTTCTTC	CSAGRGNEQFF
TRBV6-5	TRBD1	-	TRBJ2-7	TGTGCCAGCAGACCCTACAGGGGCGAGCAGTACTTC	CASRPYRGEQYF
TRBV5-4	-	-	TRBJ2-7	TGTGCCAGCAGCTGGAGCTCCTACGAGCAGTACTTC	CASSWSSYEQYF
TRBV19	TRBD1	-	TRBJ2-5	TGTGCCAGTAGCGGGACAGGCAAAGAGACCCAGTACTTC	CASSGTGKETQYF
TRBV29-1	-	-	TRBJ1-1	TGCAGCGTTGAAGCGGGGGTTAGGTCTTTCTTT	CSVEAGVRSFF
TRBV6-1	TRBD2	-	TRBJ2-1	TGTGCCAGCAGTGAACAGGGAGCGGGAGGGAGCAATGAGCAGTTCTTC	CASSEQGAGGSNEQFF
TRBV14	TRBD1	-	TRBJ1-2	TGTGCCAGCAGCCAAGATAGGACAGGGGACTACACCTTC	CASSQDRTGDYTF
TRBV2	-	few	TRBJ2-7	TGTGCCACCAGGAGAAGAACAGACTCCTACGAGCAGTACTTC	CATRRRTDSYEQYF
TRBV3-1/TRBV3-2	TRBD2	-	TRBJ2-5	TGTGCCAGCAGCCAAGGTCTACTAGCGGGGGCGGGACAAGAGACCCAGTACTTC	CASSQGLLAGAGQETQYF
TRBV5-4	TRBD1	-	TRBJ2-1	TGTGCCAGCAGCTTGGCCAGGACAGGATACAATGAGCAGTTCTTC	CASSLARTGYNEQFF
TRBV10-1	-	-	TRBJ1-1	TGCGCCAGCAGTGAGTCGCGAGGGGGTTTCACTGAAGCTTTCTTT	CASSESRGGFTEAFF
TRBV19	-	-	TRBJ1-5	TGTGCCAGTAGTTATCAGGGTCCCCTTAATTCCCTTCATCAGCCCCAGCATTTT	CASSYQGPLNSLHQPQHF
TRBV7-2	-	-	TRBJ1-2	TGTGCCAGCAGCCCGGGGTTTAACTATGGCTACACCTTC	CASSPGFNYGYTF
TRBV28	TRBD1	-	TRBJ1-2	TGTGCCAGCAGCCGAATCTTAGGACAGGGGGCTTTTGGCTACACCTTC	CASSRILGQGAFGYTF
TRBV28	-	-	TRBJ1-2	TGTGCCAGCAGTTTAGGCGGATCGTTGGGGAGCTATGGCTACACCTTC	CASSLGGSLGSYGYTF
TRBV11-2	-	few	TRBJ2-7	TGTGCCAGCAGCACCGCCGGCTACGAGCAGTACTTC	CASSTAGYEQYF
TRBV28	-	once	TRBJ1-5	TGTGCCAGCAGTTTCTCAGGGGCGGAGAGCAATCAGCCCCAGCATTTT	CASSFSGAESNQPQHF
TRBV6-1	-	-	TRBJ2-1	TGTGCCAGCAGTGAAAATAGTGATGAGCAGTTCTTC	CASSENSDEQFF
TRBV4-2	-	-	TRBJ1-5	TGTGCCAGCAGCCAAGGACGGGGGGGTGGTAATCAGCCCCAGCATTTT	CASSQGRGGGNQPQHF
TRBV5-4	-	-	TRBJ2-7	TGTGCCAGCAGCTCAATTTCAGGGGTCCACGAGCAGTACTTC	CASSSISGVHEQYF
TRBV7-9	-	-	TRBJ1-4	TGTGCCAGCAGCTTAGTAAGCCGGGCGGGCATTCATTTAGAAAAACTGTTTTTT	CASSLVSRAGIHLEKLFF
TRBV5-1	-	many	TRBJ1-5	TGCGCCAGCAGCTTGGCTACAGATCAGCCCCAGCATTTT	CASSLATDQPQHF
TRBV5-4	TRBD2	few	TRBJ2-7	TGTGCCAGCAGCTTAAAAACTAGCGGGGTCGAGCAGTACTTC	CASSLKTSGVEQYF
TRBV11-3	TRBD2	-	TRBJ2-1	TGTGCCAGCAGCTTCATAGCGGGAGAGGATGAGCAGTTCTTC	CASSFIAGEDEQFF
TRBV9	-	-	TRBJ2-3	TGTGCCAGCAGCGTAGGCGGGGCTCCCGGCGATACGCAGTATTTT	CASSVGGAPGDTQYF
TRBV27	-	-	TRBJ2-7	TGTGCCAGCGCGTTGAGGGTGGTAGGCTACGAGCAGTACTTC	CASALRVVGYEQYF
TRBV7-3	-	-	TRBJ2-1	TGTGCCAGCAGCTTAAGTAGCGGCTACTCAAATGAGCAGTTCTTC	CASSLSSGYSNEQFF
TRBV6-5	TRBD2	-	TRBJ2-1	TGTGCCAGCAGTTACTCTGGGACTAGCATTTTCGATGAGCAGTTCTTC	CASSYSGTSIFDEQFF
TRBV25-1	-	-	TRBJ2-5	TGTGCCAGCAGTCCCGCGGGCAGAACAACACAAGAGACCCAGTACTTC	CASSPAGRTTQETQYF